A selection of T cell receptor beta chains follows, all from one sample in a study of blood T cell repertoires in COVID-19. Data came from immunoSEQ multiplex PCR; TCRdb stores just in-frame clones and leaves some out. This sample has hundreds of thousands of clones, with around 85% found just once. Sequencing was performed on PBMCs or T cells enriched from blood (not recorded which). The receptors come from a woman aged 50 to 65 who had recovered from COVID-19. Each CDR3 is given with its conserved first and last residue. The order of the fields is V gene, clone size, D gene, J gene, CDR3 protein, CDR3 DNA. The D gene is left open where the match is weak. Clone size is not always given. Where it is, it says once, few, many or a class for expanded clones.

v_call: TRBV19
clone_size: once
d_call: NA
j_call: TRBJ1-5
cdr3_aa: CASMQGNQPQHF
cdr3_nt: TGTGCCAGTATGCAGGGCAATCAGCCCCAGCATTTT

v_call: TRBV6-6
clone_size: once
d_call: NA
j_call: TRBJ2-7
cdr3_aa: CASSAPTGMEQYF
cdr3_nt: TGTGCCAGCAGTGCTCCGACAGGTATGGAGCAGTACTTC

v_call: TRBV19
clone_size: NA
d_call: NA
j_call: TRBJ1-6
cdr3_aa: CASSIKFGVKSPLHF
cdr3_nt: TGTGCCAGTAGCATCAAATTCGGGGTTAAATCACCCCTCCACTTT

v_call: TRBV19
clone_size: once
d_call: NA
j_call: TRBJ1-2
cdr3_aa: CASSTLTGLNGYTF
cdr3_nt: TGTGCCAGTAGTACCTTGACAGGTCTCAATGGCTACACCTTC

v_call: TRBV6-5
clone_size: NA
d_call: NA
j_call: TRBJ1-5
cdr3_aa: CATIKQNNQPQHF
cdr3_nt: TGTGCCACCATAAAACAGAATAATCAGCCCCAGCATTTT

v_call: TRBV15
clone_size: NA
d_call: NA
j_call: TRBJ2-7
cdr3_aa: CATSRDGAVQYF
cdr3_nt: TGTGCCACCAGCAGAGATGGGGCAGTGCAGTACTTC

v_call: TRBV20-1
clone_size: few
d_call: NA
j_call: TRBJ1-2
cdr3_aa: CSAREEGGYTF
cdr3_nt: TGCAGTGCTAGAGAGGAGGGTGGCTACACCTTC

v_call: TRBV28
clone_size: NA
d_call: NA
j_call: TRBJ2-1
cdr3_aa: CASSLPTVGEQFF
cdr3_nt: TGTGCCAGCAGTTTACCGACAGTCGGTGAGCAGTTCTTC

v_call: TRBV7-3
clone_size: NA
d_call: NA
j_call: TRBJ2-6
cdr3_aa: CASSSSGANVLTF
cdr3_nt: TGTGCCAGCTCGAGCTCTGGGGCCAACGTCCTGACTTTC

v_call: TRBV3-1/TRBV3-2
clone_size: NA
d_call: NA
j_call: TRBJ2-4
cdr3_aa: CASSRRGAKNIQYF
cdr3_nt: TGTGCCAGCAGCCGCCGAGGAGCCAAAAACATTCAGTACTTC

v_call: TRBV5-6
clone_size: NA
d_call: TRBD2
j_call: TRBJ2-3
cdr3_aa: CASTSSGRRPDTQYF
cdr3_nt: TGTGCCAGCACCTCTAGCGGGAGGCGACCAGATACGCAGTATTTT

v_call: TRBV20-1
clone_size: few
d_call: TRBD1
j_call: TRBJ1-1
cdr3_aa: CSASSGGRGTEAFF
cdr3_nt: TGCAGTGCTAGTTCAGGGGGGCGAGGGACTGAAGCTTTCTTT

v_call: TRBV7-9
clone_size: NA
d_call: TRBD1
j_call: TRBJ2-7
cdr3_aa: CASSPQGTEQYF
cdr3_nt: TGTGCCAGCAGCCCACAGGGGACCGAGCAGTACTTC